This paragraph reports one T cell receptor (beta chain). Its target is not known. The data stem from a study of T cells after posttransplantation cyclophosphamide. Findings and limits, study-wide: Skin or GI-infiltrating T cells shared few TRB sequences with blood. Recipient CMV seropositivity and CMV reactivation strongly tracked TRB clonality. Donor-recipient repertoire similarity was low at 1-2 months, rising over year one.

Cyclophosphamide on days +3 and +4 followed busulfan-fludarabine conditioning and a marrow graft. With 6 bases clipped from V and 5 bases from J, the junction kept 7 bases outside the gene matches. The CDR3 consists of 15 residues. The germline V gene has CDR1 SGHDT and CDR2 YYEEEE. The data were produced by immunoSEQ multiplex PCR, yet TCRdb's version contains in-frame clones alone and is incomplete. Of about 22,000 clones in the sample, 85% to 90% are singletons; the top ten hold about an eighth. The material was PBMCs, obtained after allogeneic stem cell transplant with posttransplant cyclophosphamide. This TCR was sampled from a female patient aged 25-40 years who received an allogeneic stem cell transplant from an unrelated donor, was CMV-positive, and had no GVHD. Some T cells may have come from the graft donor. This chain uses TRBV5-6 with TRBJ1-4, with TRBD1 matching 10 bases. This CDR3 is CASKTGGAGNEKLFF. The CDR3 nucleotides read TGTGCCAGCAAGACAGGGGGCGCGGGGAATGAAAAACTGTTTTTT. Looking up the rest from reference TRBV5-6 and TRBJ1-4 gives the full variable domain: DAGVTQSPTHLIKTRGQQVTLRCSPKSGHDTVSWYQQALGQGPQFIFQYYEEEERQRGNFPDRFSGHQFPNYSSELNVNALLLGDSALYLCASKTGGAGNEKLFFGSGTQLSVL.